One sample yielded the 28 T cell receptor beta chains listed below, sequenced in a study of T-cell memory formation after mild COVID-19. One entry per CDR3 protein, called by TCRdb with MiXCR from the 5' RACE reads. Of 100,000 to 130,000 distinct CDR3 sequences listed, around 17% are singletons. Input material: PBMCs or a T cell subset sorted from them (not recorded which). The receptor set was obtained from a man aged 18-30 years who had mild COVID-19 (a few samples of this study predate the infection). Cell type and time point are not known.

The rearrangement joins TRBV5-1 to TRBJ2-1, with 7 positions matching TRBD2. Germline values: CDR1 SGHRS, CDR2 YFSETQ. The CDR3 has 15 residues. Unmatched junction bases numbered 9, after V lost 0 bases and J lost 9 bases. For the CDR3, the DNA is TGCGCCAGCAGCTTGGCCCTAGCGGTACCAGCTGAGCAGTTCTTC. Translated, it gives CASSLALAVPAEQFF.

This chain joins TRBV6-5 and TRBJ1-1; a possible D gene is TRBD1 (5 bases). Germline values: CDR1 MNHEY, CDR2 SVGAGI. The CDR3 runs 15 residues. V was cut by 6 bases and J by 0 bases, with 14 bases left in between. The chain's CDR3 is CASRSRGYMNTEAFF. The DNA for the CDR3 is TGTGCCAGCAGAAGTAGGGGTTACATGAACACTGAAGCTTTCTTT.

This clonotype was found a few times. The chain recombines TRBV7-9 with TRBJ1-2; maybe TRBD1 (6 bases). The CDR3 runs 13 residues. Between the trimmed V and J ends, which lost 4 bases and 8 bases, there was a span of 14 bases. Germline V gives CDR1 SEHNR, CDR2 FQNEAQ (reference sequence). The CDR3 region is CASSYRDTRGYTF. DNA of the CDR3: TGTGCCAGCAGCTACAGGGACACGAGAGGCTACACCTTC.

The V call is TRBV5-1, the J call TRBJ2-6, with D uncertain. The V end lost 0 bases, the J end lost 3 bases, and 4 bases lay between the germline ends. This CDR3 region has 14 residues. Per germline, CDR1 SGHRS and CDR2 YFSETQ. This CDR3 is CASSLAGGANVLTF. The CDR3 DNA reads TGCGCCAGCAGCTTGGCCGGTGGGGCCAACGTCCTGACTTTC.

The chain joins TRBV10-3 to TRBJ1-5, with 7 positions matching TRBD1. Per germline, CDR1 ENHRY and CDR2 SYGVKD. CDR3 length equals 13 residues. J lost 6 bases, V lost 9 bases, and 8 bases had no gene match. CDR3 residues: CAIMDRITQPQHF. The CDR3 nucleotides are TGTGCCATAATGGACAGGATCACTCAGCCCCAGCATTTT.

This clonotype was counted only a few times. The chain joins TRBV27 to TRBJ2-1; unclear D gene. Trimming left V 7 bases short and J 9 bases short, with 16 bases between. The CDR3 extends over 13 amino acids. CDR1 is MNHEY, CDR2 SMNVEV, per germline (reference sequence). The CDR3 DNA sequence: TGTGCCAGCACCAAGGGCCAGAACGGTGAGCAGTTCTTC. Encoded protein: CASTKGQNGEQFF.

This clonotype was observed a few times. This CDR3 is CASSWGGLETQYF. The CDR3 DNA reads TGTGCCAGCAGCTGGGGGGGCCTCGAGACCCAGTACTTC. The chain links TRBV5-6 to TRBJ2-5; tentatively, D is TRBD2 (7 bases). V was trimmed by 3 bases and J by 5 bases, leaving 11 bases between them. This CDR3 comprises 13 residues. The germline V gene has CDR1 SGHDT and CDR2 YYEEEE.

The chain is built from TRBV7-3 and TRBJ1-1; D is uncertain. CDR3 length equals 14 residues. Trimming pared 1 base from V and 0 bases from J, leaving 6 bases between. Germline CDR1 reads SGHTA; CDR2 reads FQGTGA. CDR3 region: CASSLNGMNTEAFF. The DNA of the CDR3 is TGTGCCAGCAGCTTAAACGGGATGAACACTGAAGCTTTCTTT.

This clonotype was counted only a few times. CDR3 DNA sequence: TGCGCCAGCAGCCCGAACAGGGGCTCCTACGAGCAGTACTTC. It yields the protein CASSPNRGSYEQYF. The V gene is TRBV5-1, the J gene TRBJ2-7, with 7 bases lining up with TRBD1. The CDR3 extends over 14 amino acids. Germline CDR1 reads SGHRS; CDR2 reads YFSETQ. Trimming removed 4 bases from V and 0 bases from J; junction bases left unmatched: 4.

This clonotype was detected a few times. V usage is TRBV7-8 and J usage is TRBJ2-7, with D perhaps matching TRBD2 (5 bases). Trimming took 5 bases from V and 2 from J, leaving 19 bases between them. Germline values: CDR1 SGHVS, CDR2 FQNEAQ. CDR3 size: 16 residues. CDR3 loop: CASSPRLAAEAYEQYF. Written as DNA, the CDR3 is TGTGCCAGCAGCCCACGGCTCGCGGCGGAGGCCTACGAGCAGTACTTC.

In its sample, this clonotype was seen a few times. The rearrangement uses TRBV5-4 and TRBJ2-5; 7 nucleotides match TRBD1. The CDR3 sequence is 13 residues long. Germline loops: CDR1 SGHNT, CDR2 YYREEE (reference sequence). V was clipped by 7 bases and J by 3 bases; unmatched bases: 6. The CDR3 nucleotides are TGTGCCAGCGGCAACGACAGGGAAGAGACCCAGTACTTC. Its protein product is CASGNDREETQYF.

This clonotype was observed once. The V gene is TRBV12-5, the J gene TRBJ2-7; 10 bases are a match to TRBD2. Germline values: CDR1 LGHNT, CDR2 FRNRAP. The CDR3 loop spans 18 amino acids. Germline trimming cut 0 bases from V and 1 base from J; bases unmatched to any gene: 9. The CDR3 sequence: CASGLVLAGLRRSYEQYF. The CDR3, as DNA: TGTGCTAGTGGTTTGGTACTAGCGGGGTTGAGAAGATCCTACGAGCAGTACTTC.

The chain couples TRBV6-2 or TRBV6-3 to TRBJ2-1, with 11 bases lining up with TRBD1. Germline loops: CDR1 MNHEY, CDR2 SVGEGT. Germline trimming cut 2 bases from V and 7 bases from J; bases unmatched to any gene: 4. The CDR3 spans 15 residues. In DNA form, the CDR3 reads TGTGCCAGCAGTTACCCAGGACAGGGGGCGAATGAGCAGTTCTTC. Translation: CASSYPGQGANEQFF.

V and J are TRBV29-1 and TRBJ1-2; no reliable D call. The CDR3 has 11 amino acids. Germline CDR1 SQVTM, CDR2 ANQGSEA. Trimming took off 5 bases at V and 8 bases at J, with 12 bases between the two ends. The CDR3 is CSVTLSVGYTF. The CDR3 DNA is TGCAGCGTTACCCTCAGCGTGGGCTACACCTTC.

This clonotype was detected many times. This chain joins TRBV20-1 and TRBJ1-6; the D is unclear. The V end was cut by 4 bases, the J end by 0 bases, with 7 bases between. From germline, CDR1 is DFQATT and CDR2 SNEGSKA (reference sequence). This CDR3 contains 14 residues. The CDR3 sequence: CSAIQSSYNSPLHF. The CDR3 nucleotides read TGCAGTGCTATACAGAGCTCCTATAATTCACCCCTCCACTTT.

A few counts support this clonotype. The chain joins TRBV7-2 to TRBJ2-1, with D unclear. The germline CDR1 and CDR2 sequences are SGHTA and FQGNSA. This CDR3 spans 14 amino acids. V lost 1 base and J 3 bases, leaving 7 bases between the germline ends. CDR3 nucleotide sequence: TGTGCCAGCAGCTTAGATCAAAACTACAATGAGCAGTTCTTC. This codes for CASSLDQNYNEQFF.

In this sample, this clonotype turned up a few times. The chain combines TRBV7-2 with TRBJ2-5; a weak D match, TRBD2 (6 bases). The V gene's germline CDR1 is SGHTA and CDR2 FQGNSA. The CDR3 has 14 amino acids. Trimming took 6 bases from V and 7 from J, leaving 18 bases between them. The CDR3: CASSSAYGGGTQYF. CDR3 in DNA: TGTGCCAGCAGTTCCGCCTACGGGGGTGGGACCCAGTACTTC.

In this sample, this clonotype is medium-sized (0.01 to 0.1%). CDR3 in DNA: TGCGCCAGCAGCTTGCTGGCTAGCGAGACCGGGGAGCTGTTTTTT. Encoded protein: CASSLLASETGELFF. The V call is TRBV5-1, the J call TRBJ2-2; possible D gene TRBD2, 6 bases. Trimming left V 1 base short and J 5 bases short, with 12 bases between. CDR1 is SGHRS, CDR2 YFSETQ, per germline. There are 15 residues in the CDR3.

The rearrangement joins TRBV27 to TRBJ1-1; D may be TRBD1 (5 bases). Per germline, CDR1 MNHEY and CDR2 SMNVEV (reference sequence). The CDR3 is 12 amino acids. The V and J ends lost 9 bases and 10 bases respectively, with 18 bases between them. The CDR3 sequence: CARRSRELGAFF. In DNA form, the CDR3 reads TGTGCCAGGAGATCCAGGGAACTGGGAGCTTTCTTT.

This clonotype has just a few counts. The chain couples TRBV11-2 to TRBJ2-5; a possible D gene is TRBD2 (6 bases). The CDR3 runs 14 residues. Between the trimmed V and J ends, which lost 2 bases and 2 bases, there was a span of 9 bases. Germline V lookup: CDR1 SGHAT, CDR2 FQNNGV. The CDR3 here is CASSLFREQETQYF. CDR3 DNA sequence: TGTGCCAGCAGCTTATTCCGGGAGCAAGAGACCCAGTACTTC.

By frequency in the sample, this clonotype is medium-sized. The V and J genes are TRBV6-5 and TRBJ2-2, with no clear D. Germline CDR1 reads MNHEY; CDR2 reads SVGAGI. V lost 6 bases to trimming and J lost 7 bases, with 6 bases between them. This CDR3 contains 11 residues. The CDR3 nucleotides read TGTGCCAGCAGGGGGTACGGGGAGCTGTTTTTT. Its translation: CASRGYGELFF.

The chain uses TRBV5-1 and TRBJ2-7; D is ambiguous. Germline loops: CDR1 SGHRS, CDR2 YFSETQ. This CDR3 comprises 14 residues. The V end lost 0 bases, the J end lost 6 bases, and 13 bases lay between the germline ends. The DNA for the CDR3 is TGCGCCAGCAGCTTGGGTGGGTCAGTGGGCGAGCAGTACGTC. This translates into CASSLGGSVGEQYV.

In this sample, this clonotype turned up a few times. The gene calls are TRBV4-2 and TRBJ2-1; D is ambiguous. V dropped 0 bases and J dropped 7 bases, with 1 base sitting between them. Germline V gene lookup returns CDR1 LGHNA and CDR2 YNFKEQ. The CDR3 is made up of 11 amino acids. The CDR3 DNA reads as TGTGCCAGCAGCCAAGATAATGAGCAGTTCTTC. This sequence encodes CASSQDNEQFF.

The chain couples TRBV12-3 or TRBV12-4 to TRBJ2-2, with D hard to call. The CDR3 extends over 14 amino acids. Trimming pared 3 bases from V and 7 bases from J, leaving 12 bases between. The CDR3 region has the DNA TGTGCCAGCAGTTTCGACATTTCGAGCGGGGAGCTGTTTTTT. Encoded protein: CASSFDISSGELFF.

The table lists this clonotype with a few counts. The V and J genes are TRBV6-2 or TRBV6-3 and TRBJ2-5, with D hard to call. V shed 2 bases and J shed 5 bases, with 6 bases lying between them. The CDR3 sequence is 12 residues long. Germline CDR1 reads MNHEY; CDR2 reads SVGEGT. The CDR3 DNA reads TGTGCCAGCAGTTACCCAACGGAGACCCAGTACTTC. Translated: CASSYPTETQYF.

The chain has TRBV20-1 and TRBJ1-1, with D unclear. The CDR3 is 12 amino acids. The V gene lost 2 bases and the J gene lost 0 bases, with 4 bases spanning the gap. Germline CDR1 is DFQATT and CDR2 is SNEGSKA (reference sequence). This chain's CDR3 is CSARRLNTEAFF. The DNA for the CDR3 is TGCAGTGCTAGACGGTTGAACACTGAAGCTTTCTTT.

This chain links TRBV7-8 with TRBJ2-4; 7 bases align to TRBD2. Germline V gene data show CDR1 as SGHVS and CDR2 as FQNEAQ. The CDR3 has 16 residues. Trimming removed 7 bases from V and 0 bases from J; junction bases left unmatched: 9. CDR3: CASTLGAGLAKNIQYF. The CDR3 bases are TGTGCCAGCACCCTGGGAGCGGGACTAGCCAAAAACATTCAGTACTTC.

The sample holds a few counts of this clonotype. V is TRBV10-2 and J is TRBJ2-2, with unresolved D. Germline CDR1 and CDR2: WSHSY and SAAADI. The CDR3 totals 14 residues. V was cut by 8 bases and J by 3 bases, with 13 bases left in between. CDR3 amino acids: CASYNPADTGELFF. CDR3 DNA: TGCGCCAGCTACAACCCGGCGGACACCGGGGAGCTGTTTTTT.